The 29 T cell receptor beta chains listed next were all sequenced from one sample in a study of T-cell memory formation after mild COVID-19. TCRdb ran MiXCR on the 5' RACE reads and lists one entry per CDR3 protein. In the table there are hundreds of thousands of distinct CDR3 sequences, under 20% of which are singletons. The specimen sequenced was PBMCs or a T cell subset sorted from them (not recorded which). The receptors shown here come from an adult woman who had mild COVID-19 (a few samples of this study predate the infection). Cell type and time point are not known.

The chain has TRBV20-1 and TRBJ2-7, with a tentative D call TRBD2 (6 bases). The V end was cut by 5 bases, the J end by 3 bases, with 20 bases between. CDR1 is DFQATT, CDR2 SNEGSKA, per germline (reference sequence). This CDR3 has 15 residues. The CDR3 region is CSAVGLPGWVYEQYF. Here the CDR3 DNA reads TGCAGTGCTGTCGGACTACCGGGGTGGGTCTACGAGCAGTACTTC.

This clonotype was seen only a few times. This chain joins TRBV7-8 and TRBJ2-3; the D gene is possibly TRBD2 (6 bases). Germline values: CDR1 SGHVS, CDR2 FQNEAQ. The CDR3 runs to 20 residues. V gave up 5 bases and J gave up 2 bases, with 29 bases separating them. The CDR3 here is CASSPRATSRSSVTTDTQYF. CDR3 sequence (DNA): TGTGCCAGCAGCCCCCGGGCTACCTCCCGATCTAGCGTCACCACAGATACGCAGTATTTT.

This sequence joins TRBV6-6 and TRBJ1-1; D uncertain. Germline CDR1 is MNHNY and CDR2 is SVGAGI (reference sequence). V was trimmed by 4 bases and J by 3 bases, leaving 6 bases between them. The CDR3 loop spans 12 amino acids. The CDR3 protein is CASSFEDTEAFF. CDR3 DNA sequence: TGTGCCAGCAGTTTTGAGGACACTGAAGCTTTCTTT.

This clonotype was observed a few times. The J gene is TRBJ2-3, the V gene TRBV18, with D possibly being TRBD1 or TRBD2 (5 bases each). The CDR3 extends over 17 amino acids. V lost 5 bases and J lost 0, with 18 bases in between. Germline CDR1 KGHSH, CDR2 LQKENI. For the CDR3, the DNA is TGTGCCAGCTCATCAACCGGGACGGAGTTTAGCACAGATACGCAGTATTTT. It yields the protein CASSSTGTEFSTDTQYF.

This clonotype has more than one count but fewer than ten. The chain has TRBV25-1 and TRBJ2-7, with 7 bases lining up with TRBD1. The J segment lost 9 bases and the V segment lost 4 bases, leaving 15 bases of the junction unmatched. The germline CDR1 and CDR2 sequences are MGHDK and SYGVNS. This CDR3 spans 15 amino acids. The CDR3 is CASSGTGALTPRQYF. CDR3 DNA sequence: TGTGCCAGCAGTGGTACAGGGGCCTTAACGCCACGGCAGTACTTC.

The chain joins TRBV12-3 or TRBV12-4 to TRBJ2-5; D unclear. V lost 6 bases and J 10 bases, leaving 15 bases between the germline ends. The CDR3 runs to 12 residues. CDR3 amino acids: CASRRTEHVQYF. The DNA for the CDR3 is TGTGCCAGCAGGCGGACGGAACATGTCCAGTACTTC.

The V and J genes are TRBV5-1 and TRBJ1-3; possible D gene TRBD1, 5 bases. Trimming pared 0 bases from V and 0 bases from J, leaving 10 bases between. This CDR3 has 16 residues. The V gene's germline CDR1 is SGHRS and CDR2 YFSETQ. Here the CDR3 reads CASSLAGAASGNTIYF. The CDR3 DNA sequence: TGCGCCAGCAGCTTGGCCGGGGCAGCCTCTGGAAACACCATATATTTT.

The V call is TRBV27, the J call TRBJ1-2, with D perhaps TRBD1 (6 bases). The V end lost 0 bases, the J end lost 0 bases, and 11 bases lay between the germline ends. The CDR3 is 16 amino acids. The germline CDR1 and CDR2 sequences are MNHEY and SMNVEV (reference sequence). Here the CDR3 reads CASSLSSGAPNYGYTF. The CDR3 bases are TGTGCCAGCAGTTTATCGTCAGGGGCCCCTAACTATGGCTACACCTTC.

The sample holds a few counts of this clonotype. The CDR3 bases are TGTGCCAGCAGTCTCCTGGTGGGGGCCGAGCAGTACTTC. Amino acid sequence: CASSLLVGAEQYF. The rearrangement links TRBV12-3 or TRBV12-4 to TRBJ2-7; D might be TRBD1 (6 bases). This CDR3 spans 13 amino acids. With 5 bases removed from V and 6 bases from J, the gap between germline ends came to 14 bases.

The V and J genes are TRBV7-8 and TRBJ2-3; 14 bases line up with TRBD2. CDR1 is SGHVS and CDR2 is FQNEAQ in the germline V gene. This CDR3 comprises 15 residues. Trimming removed 5 bases from V and 5 bases from J; junction bases left unmatched: 3. The CDR3 spells CASSRGTSGGDTQYF. Written as DNA, the CDR3 is TGTGCCAGCAGCCGGGGGACTAGCGGGGGAGATACGCAGTATTTT.

This clonotype has a handful of counts. In DNA form, the CDR3 reads TGTGCCAGCAGCTTAGTGATTCGGTGGGGAGTACCGGATGAGCAGTACTTC. Its protein product is CASSLVIRWGVPDEQYF. The chain links TRBV7-9 to TRBJ2-7; possibly TRBD2 for D (5 bases). The V and J ends lost 1 base and 7 bases respectively, with 23 bases between them. The germline CDR1 and CDR2 sequences are SEHNR and FQNEAQ (reference sequence). This CDR3 is 17 amino acids long.

This clonotype has a handful of counts. The chain links TRBV27 to TRBJ2-5, with D possibly TRBD1 on 5 matching bases. V lost 2 bases, J lost 2 bases, and 9 bases lay in between. CDR1 is MNHEY, CDR2 SMNVEV, per germline (reference sequence). This CDR3 comprises 14 residues. DNA of the CDR3: TGTGCCAGCAGTTTAGACAGCACACAAGAGACCCAGTACTTC. Translation gives CASSLDSTQETQYF.

This clonotype has a count of ten or more. V usage is TRBV5-6 and J usage is TRBJ2-2; the match to TRBD2 covers 8 bases. Trimming removed 0 bases from V and 7 bases from J; junction bases left unmatched: 11. Germline lookup yields CDR1 SGHDT and CDR2 YYEEEE. This CDR3 is 17 amino acids long. CDR3 nucleotide sequence: TGTGCCAGCAGCTTGGACCGGACTAGCCGGAGGGGCGGGGAGCTGTTTTTT. Translated, it gives CASSLDRTSRRGGELFF.

This clonotype was recorded a few times. This chain connects TRBV7-9 to TRBJ2-3; D is uncertain. Germline CDR1 and CDR2: SEHNR and FQNEAQ (reference sequence). V lost 4 bases and J 0 bases, leaving 14 bases between the germline ends. The CDR3 loop spans 16 amino acids. CDR3 sequence: CASSSLGGSSTDTQYF. The CDR3 region has the DNA TGTGCCAGCAGCTCCCTCGGCGGATCTAGCACAGATACGCAGTATTTT.

V gene TRBV18 combines with J gene TRBJ1-1; D might be TRBD1 (5 bases). The CDR3 runs 14 residues. Per the germline V gene, CDR1 is KGHSH and CDR2 is LQKENI. The V gene lost 4 bases and the J gene lost 4 bases, with 13 bases spanning the gap. CDR3 nucleotide sequence: TGTGCCAGCTCACTATCTGACAGTCTCACTGAAGCTTTCTTT. Residues: CASSLSDSLTEAFF.

This clonotype was seen a single time. The rearrangement links TRBV5-5 to TRBJ2-1; the match to TRBD2 covers 9 bases. V lost 2 bases and J lost 14; bases outside the gene matches: 8. CDR1 is SGHKS, CDR2 YYEKEE, per germline (reference sequence). This CDR3 spans 13 amino acids. CDR3 amino acids: CASSFLAGGPEFF. DNA for the CDR3: TGTGCCAGCAGCTTTCTTGCGGGGGGGCCGGAGTTCTTC. The full variable domain, its missing parts supplied by reference TRBV5-5 and TRBJ2-1, is DAGVTQSPTHLIKTRGQQVTLRCSPISGHKSVSWYQQVLGQGPQFIFQYYEKEERGRGNFPDRFSARQFPNYSSELNVNALLLGDSALYLCASSFLAGGPEFFGPGTRLTVL.

The sample holds many counts of this clonotype. The genes are TRBV2 and TRBJ2-7; D is perhaps TRBD2 (5 bases). The CDR3 is made up of 15 amino acids. Germline V gene data show CDR1 as SNHLY and CDR2 as FYNNEI. V dropped 5 bases and J dropped 3 bases, with 17 bases sitting between them. CDR3: CASSPDFSLHYEQYF. The DNA of the CDR3 is TGTGCCAGCAGTCCGGACTTCAGCCTCCACTACGAGCAGTACTTC.

The rearrangement joins TRBV6-7 to TRBJ2-3; 11 nucleotides agree with TRBD2. TRBV6-7 carries the ORF label, with uncertain function. This CDR3 spans 16 amino acids. Losses at the gene ends were 0 bases for V and 1 base for J; bases not matched to a gene: 0. CDR3 residues: CASSYSTSGGTDTQYF. The CDR3 nucleotides read TGTGCCAGCAGTTACTCGACTAGCGGGGGCACAGATACGCAGTATTTT.

The gene calls are TRBV6-1 and TRBJ1-2; TRBD1 is a possible D gene (5 bases). V lost 4 bases and J lost 7, with 16 bases in between. Germline V gene lookup returns CDR1 MNHNS and CDR2 SASEGT. CDR3 size: 14 residues. The CDR3 reads CASSGAGYGSGYTF. The DNA for the CDR3 is TGTGCCAGCAGTGGGGCAGGGTACGGATCTGGCTACACCTTC.

This rearrangement joins TRBV7-9 to TRBJ1-1; tentative D call: TRBD1 (5 bases). Germline values: CDR1 SEHNR, CDR2 FQNEAQ (reference sequence). CDR3 length equals 16 residues. V dropped 1 base and J dropped 4 bases, with 16 bases sitting between them. This CDR3 reads CASSLGWGGESTEAFF. The CDR3 DNA follows: TGTGCCAGCAGCTTAGGTTGGGGAGGGGAGAGCACTGAAGCTTTCTTT.

This chain uses TRBV18 with TRBJ2-7, with 10 bases fitting TRBD2. V lost 3 bases and J lost 7; bases outside the gene matches: 15. Germline CDR1 is KGHSH and CDR2 is LQKENI. The CDR3 is made up of 17 amino acids. The CDR3: CASSPEVGLAGVREQYF. DNA for the CDR3: TGTGCCAGCTCACCGGAAGTGGGTCTAGCGGGAGTTCGAGAGCAGTACTTC.

The CDR3 DNA sequence: TGTGCCAGCAGTCCTACTCCGGGACAGACCATCGGCTACACCTTC. Encoded protein: CASSPTPGQTIGYTF. This chain joins TRBV6-2 or TRBV6-3 and TRBJ1-2, with 7 nucleotides matching TRBD1. Losses at the gene ends were 5 bases for V and 8 bases for J; bases not matched to a gene: 14. CDR3 length: 15 residues. In germline, CDR1 is MNHEY, CDR2 SVGEGT.

This clonotype was seen repeatedly, ten times or more. The chain is built from TRBV7-2 and TRBJ2-7, with 7 bases that match TRBD2. This CDR3 is 14 amino acids long. The J segment lost 0 bases and the V segment lost 3 bases, leaving 2 bases of the junction unmatched. The germline gives CDR1 SGHTA, CDR2 FQGNSA. CDR3: CASSFLAVSYEQYF. The CDR3 nucleotides are TGTGCCAGCAGCTTCCTAGCGGTCTCCTACGAGCAGTACTTC.

The chain links TRBV27 to TRBJ1-4; possibly TRBD1 for D (5 bases). Trimming removed 4 bases from V and 8 bases from J, with 14 bases in between. Germline V gene sequence: CDR1 MNHEY, CDR2 SMNVEV (reference sequence). The CDR3 has 14 amino acids. This CDR3 is CASSSGLTWEKLFF. Written as DNA, the CDR3 is TGTGCCAGCAGTTCAGGGTTGACGTGGGAAAAACTGTTTTTT.

This chain uses TRBV5-5 with TRBJ1-1, with TRBD1 identical over 9 bases. The CDR3 covers 16 residues. V lost 3 bases, J lost 6 bases, and 12 bases stayed unmatched. Germline V gene data show CDR1 as SGHKS and CDR2 as YYEKEE (reference sequence). The chain's CDR3 is CASSWPRDREFPEAFF. CDR3 bases: TGTGCCAGCAGCTGGCCCCGGGACAGGGAGTTCCCTGAAGCTTTCTTT.

This clonotype occurred a few times. The J gene is TRBJ2-1, the V gene TRBV2, with D possibly being TRBD2 (5 bases). CDR1 SNHLY and CDR2 FYNNEI come from the germline V gene. The V end lost 8 bases, the J end lost 9 bases, and 23 bases lay between the germline ends. The CDR3 spans 15 residues. This chain's CDR3 is CASDPPLGARSEQFF. The CDR3 DNA is TGTGCCAGCGATCCCCCCCTGGGAGCGCGCAGTGAGCAGTTCTTC.

CDR3 residues: CASSLAAGGPLSYEQYF. CDR3 in DNA: TGTGCCAGCAGTTTAGCTGCGGGAGGGCCACTATCCTACGAGCAGTACTTC. This chain joins TRBV12-3 or TRBV12-4 and TRBJ2-7; 9 nucleotides line up with TRBD2. The CDR3 consists of 17 residues. V shed 0 bases, J shed 1 base, and the junction held 7 bases outside the gene matches.

This clonotype was observed a handful of times. The CDR3 loop is CASSSASLNYGYTF. CDR3 nucleotide sequence: TGTGCCAGCAGTTCGGCGTCGCTGAACTATGGCTACACCTTC. The chain carries TRBV7-2 and TRBJ1-2, with D unclear. The CDR3 sequence is 14 residues long. V was shortened by 6 bases and J by 2 bases, with 13 bases between the two germline ends. In germline, CDR1 is SGHTA, CDR2 FQGNSA.

V and J are TRBV6-1 and TRBJ1-4; D remains ambiguous. Germline V CDR1 and CDR2: MNHNS, SASEGT. CDR3 length: 14 residues. Trimming stripped 2 bases from V and 5 bases from J, with 9 bases between. CDR3 coding DNA: TGTGCCAGCAGTGAATTTTGGCGGAATGAAAAACTGTTTTTT. Its translation: CASSEFWRNEKLFF.